The present TCR beta chain was sequenced within a study of T cell responses to AZD1222 COVID-19 vaccine. TCRdb keeps only in-frame clones here, not all; method: immunoSEQ multiplex PCR. The sample holds about 100,000 clones, around 94% seen once. V was pared by 4 bases and J by 10 bases, with 8 bases between. This CDR3 spans 12 amino acids. From germline, CDR1 is MGHDK and CDR2 SYGVNS. This TCR derives from an adult in good health. The chain recombines TRBV25-1 with TRBJ1-6, with D unresolved. This specimen was peripheral blood, taken on day 0 of AZD1222 vaccination. CDR3 residues: CASSGNLSPLHF. The DNA for the CDR3 is TGTGCCAGCAGTGGGAATTTATCACCCCTCCACTTT.